The clone carrying this T cell receptor beta chain was observed a handful of times. These data come from a study of blood T cell repertoires in COVID-19. Study summary: Italy, Spain and the United States were the sources of the convalescent and acute COVID-19 samples. From T cells, B-cell-depleted T cells, or PBMCs came the material, which was cDNA or gDNA.

TCRdb's table, derived via immunoSEQ multiplex PCR, lists solely in-frame clones and lacks some. The sample consists of about 180,000 clones, more than 75% of them appearing once. V dropped 0 bases and J dropped 0 bases, with 7 bases sitting between them. CDR1 and CDR2 from the germline V gene are SGHRS and YFSETQ. The CDR3 contains 15 residues. This study enrolled people aged about 18 to 90 from 20 to 25 US geographic areas. Membership in each cohort depended on participant-reported clinical history. Input material: PBMCs or T cells enriched from blood (not recorded which). This receptor was identified in a woman between 25 and 40 years old who had recovered from COVID-19. V gene TRBV5-1 combines with J gene TRBJ2-1; D unclear. The chain's CDR3 is CASSLADSSYNEQFF. In nucleotides, the CDR3 is TGCGCCAGCAGCTTGGCTGATAGCTCCTACAATGAGCAGTTCTTC.